Sequencing of this T cell receptor beta chain was carried out in a study of blood T cell repertoires in COVID-19. Study information: Sources were T cells, B-cell-depleted T cells, or PBMCs; the material itself was cDNA or gDNA.

This table comes from immunoSEQ multiplex PCR, and its TCRdb copy is limited to in-frame clones, with some not included. The profile shows about 240,000 clones, more than 80% of them singletons. CDR1 is MNHNS, CDR2 SASEGT, per germline. V lost 0 bases to trimming and J lost 2 bases, with 16 bases between them. The CDR3 is made up of 17 amino acids. The sequence came from a woman of 80 years or more with COVID-19, enrolled during active disease. Sequenced input: peripheral blood. The chain recombines TRBV6-1 with TRBJ1-2; D may be TRBD1 (5 bases). For the CDR3, the DNA is TGTGCCAGCAGTGAAGCGTCGGCGGGCGGGGGGAACTATGGCTACACCTTC. It yields the protein CASSEASAGGGNYGYTF.